A single sample gave rise to the 7 T cell receptor beta chains below, sequenced in a study of vaccination effects on CD4 cells after COVID-19. These receptors have no identified antigens. The assay was immunoSEQ multiplex PCR, and TCRdb's table has in-frame clones only and misses some. The data show some 70,000 clones, with about 81% seen just once and more than 1% held by the top ten. After expansion with viral peptide pools in the ViraFEST assay, antigen-specific CD4+ T cells were sequenced. The authors isolated CD4+ T cells after about eleven days of culture. All study participants received two doses of BNT162b2 or mRNA-1273 vaccine. The sample consisted of CD4+ T cells from PBMCs cultured with HCoV-229E spike peptides, taken after COVID-19 vaccination. Receptors were obtained from a human donor who received a COVID-19 vaccine.

The V and J genes are TRBV7-8 and TRBJ1-1; the D is unclear. The germline V gene has CDR1 SGHVS and CDR2 FQNEAQ. The CDR3 totals 16 residues. Trimming left V 0 bases short and J 1 base short, with 12 bases between. The CDR3 coding sequence is TGTGCCAGCAGCTTAGCGATGGGAGGAGCGAACACTGAAGCTTTCTTT. Its protein product is CASSLAMGGANTEAFF.

The count of this clone is one. The chain combines TRBV5-6 with TRBJ2-3; 9 positions match TRBD2. The CDR3 is 18 residues long. V shed 4 bases and J 5 bases; nucleotides not matched to a gene: 17. Per germline, CDR1 SGHDT and CDR2 YYEEEE. CDR3 coding DNA: TGTGCCAGCAGCCGCCTGCTATCGGCGGGAGGGGTGATAGATACGCAGTATTTT. As protein: CASSRLLSAGGVIDTQYF.

V gene TRBV6-5 combines with J gene TRBJ1-1; 8 bases line up with TRBD1. Germline V gene lookup returns CDR1 MNHEY and CDR2 SVGAGI. CDR3 length: 15 residues. The J segment lost 3 bases and the V segment lost 5 bases, leaving 8 bases of the junction unmatched. CDR3 protein: CASSHPGGRDTEAFF. The CDR3 bases are TGTGCCAGCAGTCATCCAGGGGGCAGGGACACTGAAGCTTTCTTT.

This chain links TRBV6-1 with TRBJ1-5; perhaps TRBD1 as D (6 bases). Per germline, CDR1 MNHNS and CDR2 SASEGT. This CDR3 comprises 14 residues. Trimming shortened V by 1 base and J by 5 bases, and 9 bases separated the two germline ends. CDR3 bases: TGTGCCAGCAGTGAAGTTTACAGGGATCAGCCCCAGCATTTT. Protein sequence: CASSEVYRDQPQHF.

V gene TRBV5-1 combines with J gene TRBJ1-6, with D tentatively TRBD1 (5 bases). The CDR3 totals 14 residues. CDR1 is SGHRS and CDR2 is YFSETQ in the germline V gene. Trimming pared 5 bases from V and 9 bases from J, leaving 15 bases between. Here the CDR3 DNA reads TGCGCCAGCAGAGACAGTACCGTGGGTTCACCCCTCCACTTT. This sequence encodes CASRDSTVGSPLHF.

The chain couples TRBV6-6 to TRBJ2-3; D is undetermined. V dropped 2 bases and J dropped 2 bases, with 8 bases sitting between them. The germline V gene encodes CDR1 MNHNY and CDR2 SVGAGI (reference sequence). The CDR3 is made up of 14 amino acids. The CDR3 region has the DNA TGTGCCAGCAGTTACGGTCGTTCCACAGATACGCAGTATTTT. Translating it yields CASSYGRSTDTQYF.

The gene calls are TRBV14 and TRBJ1-3; no clear D. Per the germline V gene, CDR1 is SGHDN and CDR2 is FVKESK. With 6 bases removed from V and 3 bases from J, the gap between germline ends came to 6 bases. The CDR3 contains 12 residues. CDR3 coding DNA: TGTGCCAGCAGTCTAGGTGGAAACACCATATATTTT. It yields the protein CASSLGGNTIYF.